This TCR beta chain was documented in a study of post-analysis software for immune sequencing data. A note on this clonotype: No antigen is known for it.

V lost 1 base to trimming and J lost 6 bases, with 19 bases between them. The CDR3 spans 15 residues. The V gene's germline CDR1 is DFQATT and CDR2 SNEGSKA (reference sequence). The study's findings and limits: Significantly lower normalized Chao1 diversity was found in patients with multiple sclerosis relative to controls. The study found TRBV5-6, TRBV5-1 and TRBV20-1 among a handful of TRBV segments more frequent in patients than controls.

Unique molecular identifiers were built into the TCR beta cDNA libraries. TCRdb reprocessed the PCR reads with MiXCR, giving one entry per CDR3 protein. The sample holds a few hundred thousand distinct CDR3 sequences, 35% to 40% seen once. Sequenced: blood. This receptor was obtained from a girl aged 5 to 17 with multiple sclerosis. The chain carries TRBV20-1 and TRBJ2-7, with TRBD2 as a possible D gene (6 bases). The CDR3 loop reads CSARGGAGSFIEQYF. DNA of the CDR3: TGCAGTGCTAGAGGGGGCGCGGGATCCTTTATCGAGCAGTACTTC.